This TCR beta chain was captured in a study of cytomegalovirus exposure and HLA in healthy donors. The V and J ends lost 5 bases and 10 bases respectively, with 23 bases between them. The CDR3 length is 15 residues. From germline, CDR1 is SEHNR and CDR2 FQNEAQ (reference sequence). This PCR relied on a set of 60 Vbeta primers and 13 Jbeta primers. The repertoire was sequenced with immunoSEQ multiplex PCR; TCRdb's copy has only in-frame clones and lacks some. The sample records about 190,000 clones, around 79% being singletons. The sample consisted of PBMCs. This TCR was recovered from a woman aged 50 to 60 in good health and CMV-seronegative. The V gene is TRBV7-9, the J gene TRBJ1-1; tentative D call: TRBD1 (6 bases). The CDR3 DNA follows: TGTGCCAGCAGCATAAAAACAGGGCCAGATAGGGGAGCTTTCTTT. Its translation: CASSIKTGPDRGAFF.